These T cell receptor beta chains were read from a single sample in a study of blood T cell repertoires in COVID-19. Clones were read by immunoSEQ multiplex PCR, and TCRdb kept only the in-frame ones, dropping some. The sample consists of roughly 410,000 clones, about 90% of them appearing once. What was sequenced was peripheral blood. The receptors come from a woman in her fifties or sixties with COVID-19, enrolled during active disease. Each CDR3 is given with its conserved first and last residue. A D gene is named only where the DNA matches it firmly. Only part of the rows carry a size: once, few, many, or a class if the clone is expanded.

D,J,V,length,size,DNA,CDR3
-,TRBJ2-1,TRBV7-9,14,-,TGTGCCAGCAGCGCCTTAGGAGTCTACAATGAGCAGTTCTTC,CASSALGVYNEQFF
TRBD1,TRBJ1-2,TRBV28,17,-,TGTGCCAGCAGTACCCGGGACAGGGCGATCTCTAACTATGGCTACACCTTC,CASSTRDRAISNYGYTF
-,TRBJ1-1,TRBV19,19,-,TGTGCCAGTAGTATCACGCGGAAGGCAACTGAATACATGAACACTGAAGCTTTCTTT,CASSITRKATEYMNTEAFF
TRBD1,TRBJ1-3,TRBV2,15,once,TGTGCCAGCAGTGAGGAGGGGGCGAAAGGAAACACCATATATTTT,CASSEEGAKGNTIYF
-,TRBJ1-2,TRBV27,14,-,TGTGCCAGCAGTTTATCAGCGGGATACTATGGCTACACCTTC,CASSLSAGYYGYTF
TRBD2,TRBJ2-7,TRBV5-1,15,-,TGCGCCAGCAGCTTGGAGACTAGCGGGGGCTACGAGCAGTACTTC,CASSLETSGGYEQYF
-,TRBJ1-4,TRBV4-2,14,-,TGTGCCAGCAGCCCGGGGGGTCCTGGGGAAAAACTGTTTTTT,CASSPGGPGEKLFF
-,TRBJ2-2,TRBV5-1,15,-,TGCGCCAGCAGCACAGGTCACGGTTCCGCCGGGGAGCTGTTTTTT,CASSTGHGSAGELFF
TRBD2,TRBJ2-1,TRBV27,13,-,TGTGCCAGCACCCCGGGGGGGTACAATGAGCAGTTCTTC,CASTPGGYNEQFF
-,TRBJ1-2,TRBV6-5,13,-,TGTGCCAGCAGGCGACAGGCAAACTATGGCTACACCTTC,CASRRQANYGYTF
TRBD1,TRBJ1-1,TRBV7-6,17,once,TGTGCCAGCAGCAAGGGGGCATGGACAGCCAGGAACACTGAAGCTTTCTTT,CASSKGAWTARNTEAFF
-,TRBJ1-4,TRBV19,16,-,TGTGCCAGTAGTATTGCAGGGGTTACGATGACAGAAAAACTGTTTTTT,CASSIAGVTMTEKLFF
-,TRBJ1-1,TRBV7-3,15,-,TGTGCCAGCAGCTCTCAACCACAGGGAAGCACTGAAGCTTTCTTT,CASSSQPQGSTEAFF
TRBD2,TRBJ2-3,TRBV3-1/TRBV3-2,17,-,TGTGCCAGCAGCCCCGGGAGGAGACACGCGAGCACAGATACGCAGTATTTT,CASSPGRRHASTDTQYF
TRBD1,TRBJ2-4,TRBV6-2/TRBV6-3,19,-,TGTGCCAGCAGCTCCCGGACAGGGGCGACCTTACTAGCCAAAAACATTCAGTACTTC,CASSSRTGATLLAKNIQYF
TRBD2,TRBJ2-5,TRBV9,13,once,TGTGCCAGCAGCGTAGGGACTAGTGAGACCCAGTACTTC,CASSVGTSETQYF
TRBD1,TRBJ1-1,TRBV5-1,14,-,TGCGCCAGCAGCTTCGGACAGGGTAGATCTGAAGCTTTCTTT,CASSFGQGRSEAFF
-,TRBJ2-5,TRBV3-1/TRBV3-2,13,-,TGTGCCAGCAGATACCAGGGGGGCGAGACCCAGTACTTC,CASRYQGGETQYF
-,TRBJ2-1,TRBV24-1,18,-,TGTGCCACCAGTGATGGGGGGGCAGGGGGCCTTCTATACAATGAGCAGTTCTTC,CATSDGGAGGLLYNEQFF
TRBD1,TRBJ1-1,TRBV3-1/TRBV3-2,15,-,TGTGCCAGCAGCCCTTTGACAGGGCTTCCGACCGGGGCTTTCTTT,CASSPLTGLPTGAFF
-,TRBJ1-3,TRBV15,18,-,TGTGCCACCAGCACCCTCACGCAGTGGGGCCCCTCTGGAAACACCATATATTTT,CATSTLTQWGPSGNTIYF
TRBD1,TRBJ1-6,TRBV19,16,-,TGTGCCAGTAGTATAGGGACAGGCCTAGGGAATTCACCCCTCCACTTT,CASSIGTGLGNSPLHF
TRBD1,TRBJ1-2,TRBV7-2,16,-,TGTGCCAGCAGCTTACCTCTGGACAGGGGGAGTGTTGGCTACACCTTC,CASSLPLDRGSVGYTF
-,TRBJ2-6,TRBV2,17,-,TGTGCCAGCAGTCGACAGGGAGGCTTCTCTGGGGCCAACGTCCTGACTTTC,CASSRQGGFSGANVLTF
TRBD2,TRBJ2-1,TRBV7-3,19,once,TGTGCCAGCAGTCTACAGCCGGGACTAGCGGGGGGGCAGGGCAATGAGCAGTTCTTC,CASSLQPGLAGGQGNEQFF
-,TRBJ2-7,TRBV5-1,15,-,TGCGCCAGCCAAGTGGCGGCCGGGTCGGGTTACGAGCAGTACTTC,CASQVAAGSGYEQYF
-,TRBJ1-2,TRBV6-5,13,-,TGTGCCAGTCGGAGGGACGGAAACTATGGCTACACCTTC,CASRRDGNYGYTF
-,TRBJ1-4,TRBV5-4,16,-,TGTGCCAGCAGCTTGGGAGGGAGCTTGGATAATGAAAAACTGTTTTTT,CASSLGGSLDNEKLFF
-,TRBJ2-7,TRBV7-9,11,-,TGTGCCAGCAGCCGGTATTACGAGCAGTACTTC,CASSRYYEQYF
TRBD1,TRBJ1-2,TRBV9,14,-,TGTGCCAGCAGCGTCGGGGGGACAGGGTCCGGCTACACCTTC,CASSVGGTGSGYTF
TRBD2,TRBJ2-5,TRBV5-1,17,-,TGCGCCAGCAGCTCGGGGTCACTAGCGGGGGGCCAAGAGACCCAGTACTTC,CASSSGSLAGGQETQYF
-,TRBJ2-1,TRBV20-1,13,once,TGCAGTGCTAGTGCGGCGGGGGCTTGGGAGCAGTTCTTC,CSASAAGAWEQFF
TRBD2,TRBJ2-1,TRBV27,14,-,TGTGCCAGCATCGGGCTGGGACTAGGCAATGAGCAGTTCTTC,CASIGLGLGNEQFF
-,TRBJ1-2,TRBV19,14,-,TGTGCCAGTAGTAACCGGGGGGTCTACTATGGCTACACCTTC,CASSNRGVYYGYTF
-,TRBJ1-5,TRBV11-3,16,-,TGTGCCAGCAGCTTCCCGTCGGACAGTAGCAATCAGCCCCAGCATTTT,CASSFPSDSSNQPQHF